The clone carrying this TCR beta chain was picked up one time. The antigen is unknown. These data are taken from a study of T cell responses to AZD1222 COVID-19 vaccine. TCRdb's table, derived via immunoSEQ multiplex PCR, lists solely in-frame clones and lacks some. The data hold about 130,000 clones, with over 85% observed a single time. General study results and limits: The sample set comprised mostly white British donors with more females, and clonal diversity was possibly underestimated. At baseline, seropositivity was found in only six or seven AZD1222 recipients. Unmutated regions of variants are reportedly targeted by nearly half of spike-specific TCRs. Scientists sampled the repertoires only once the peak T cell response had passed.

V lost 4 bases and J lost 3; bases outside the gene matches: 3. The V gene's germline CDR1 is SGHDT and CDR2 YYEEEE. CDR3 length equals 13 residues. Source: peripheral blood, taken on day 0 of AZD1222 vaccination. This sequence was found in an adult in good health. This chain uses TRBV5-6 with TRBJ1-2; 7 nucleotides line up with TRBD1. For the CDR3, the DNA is TGTGCCAGCAGCCCCGACAGGGACTATGGCTACACCTTC. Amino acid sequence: CASSPDRDYGYTF.